The rows below give T cell receptor beta chains drawn from one sample of a study of beta chain features in type 1 diabetes. TCRdb's table, derived via immunoSEQ multiplex PCR, lists solely in-frame clones and lacks some. The sample includes 860,000 or so clones, 17% of them seen just once. Sample: naive CD4+ T cells from blood. The origin of the receptors is a woman aged 18-29 years in good health. Both conserved end residues are part of each CDR3. A D gene is named only where the DNA matches it firmly. Some rows mark clone size as missing; the rest say once, few, many or name a class of expanded clone.

abundance	v_gene	d_gene	j_gene	CDR3nt	CDR3aa
-	TRBV19	TRBD1	TRBJ1-5	TGTGCCAGTAGTATGGTGGGACAGGTCTATAGCAATCAGCCCCAGCATTTT	CASSMVGQVYSNQPQHF
few	TRBV10-3	-	TRBJ2-7	TGTGCCATCAGTGAGTCGAATCAGGGCTACGAGCAGTACTTC	CAISESNQGYEQYF
-	TRBV5-6	TRBD2	TRBJ2-2	TGTGCCAACAGCTTGGCCGGTGCGGGGGTAGCCACCGGGGAGCTGTTTTTT	CANSLAGAGVATGELFF
-	TRBV11-3	-	TRBJ2-1	TGTGCCAGCAGCTTAGAGGGCGGAGGGGTAGCTGAGCAGTTCTTC	CASSLEGGGVAEQFF
few	TRBV27	-	TRBJ2-5	TGTGCCAGCAGCCCTGGACAGCCAGGAGAGACCCAGTACTTC	CASSPGQPGETQYF
few	TRBV18	-	TRBJ2-3	TGTGCCAGCTCCCCCCTAAAGACAGATACGCAGTATTTT	CASSPLKTDTQYF
few	TRBV5-4	-	TRBJ2-7	TGTGCCAGCAGCTTGGTGGGGAGCTCCTACGAGCAGTACTTC	CASSLVGSSYEQYF
once	TRBV5-4	TRBD2	TRBJ2-7	TGTGCCAGCAGCCGGACTAGCGGGAGTTTGGCGTACGAGCAGTACTTC	CASSRTSGSLAYEQYF
-	TRBV5-1	TRBD2	TRBJ2-1	TGCGCCAGCAGCTCCACTAGCGGGCCTTACAATGAGCAGTTCTTC	CASSSTSGPYNEQFF
few	TRBV11-2	-	TRBJ2-2	TGTGCCAGCAGCTTAGAACGCGGGGTGAACACCGGGGAGCTGTTTTTT	CASSLERGVNTGELFF
-	TRBV6-6	-	TRBJ2-3	TGTGCCATAGGACAACAGAAAATAACTAGCACAGATACGCAGTATTTT	CAIGQQKITSTDTQYF
few	TRBV25-1	TRBD1	TRBJ2-1	TGTGCCAGCAGTGAATACAGGACAGGGGTCGATGAGCAGTTCTTC	CASSEYRTGVDEQFF
-	TRBV18	-	TRBJ1-4	TGTGCCAGCTCGGAGTACCGGGCCCCTAATGAAAAACTGTTTTTT	CASSEYRAPNEKLFF
-	TRBV25-1	-	TRBJ2-7	TGTGCCAGCAGTGCAACAGGGACCTACGAGCAGTACTTC	CASSATGTYEQYF
few	TRBV7-2	-	TRBJ2-3	TGTGCCAGCAGCCCGCCCTTGGACAGCCAGCCCCGGGTAGATACGCAGTATTTT	CASSPPLDSQPRVDTQYF
-	TRBV6-5	-	TRBJ1-1	TGTGCCAGCAGTTACTCGATGCGGAACACTGAAGCTTTCTTT	CASSYSMRNTEAFF
-	TRBV7-8	-	TRBJ2-5	TGTGCCAGCAGCTTAGCTATTGGGACCCAGTACTTC	CASSLAIGTQYF
-	TRBV5-1	TRBD2	TRBJ2-3	TGCGCCAGCAGCCACCCCCCGGGACTAGCGGGCAATACGCAGTATTTT	CASSHPPGLAGNTQYF
-	TRBV19	-	TRBJ2-3	TGTGCCAGCCGGGAGATCCAGGGTGGGCACACAGATACGCAGTATTTT	CASREIQGGHTDTQYF
many	TRBV7-9	-	TRBJ2-3	TGTGCCAGCAGTCCTGATGGCGATACGCAGTATTTT	CASSPDGDTQYF
few	TRBV28	-	TRBJ2-7	TGTGCCAGCACGCGATTTGCCGAGCAGTACTTC	CASTRFAEQYF
-	TRBV21-1	-	TRBJ2-7	TGTGCCAGCAGCAAAGAGCCGGGGGACAGCAAGCCATACGAGCAGTACTTC	CASSKEPGDSKPYEQYF
-	TRBV5-1	-	TRBJ2-7	TGCGCCAGCAGCTCCATGAACCCCTCCGAGCAGTACTTC	CASSSMNPSEQYF
few	TRBV25-1	TRBD2	TRBJ2-7	TGTGCCAGCCATACTGCGGGGACTAGAACTTACGAGCAGTACTTC	CASHTAGTRTYEQYF
few	TRBV5-4	-	TRBJ1-2	TGTGCCAGCAGCTTGCCTAGCCGTGCTAACTATGGCTACACCTTC	CASSLPSRANYGYTF
few	TRBV5-6	-	TRBJ2-2	TGTGCCAGCAGCCTATATGCGGGGCGAACCGGGGAGCTGTTTTTT	CASSLYAGRTGELFF
few	TRBV5-6	-	TRBJ1-2	TGTGCCAGAGCTCTGGGGCCACAGGGAGCTAACTATGGCTACACCTTC	CARALGPQGANYGYTF
-	TRBV28	-	TRBJ1-1	TGTGCCAGCAGTCCGACGGTCGCTGAAGCTTTCTTT	CASSPTVAEAFF
-	TRBV9	-	TRBJ2-1	TGTGCCAGCAGCGTATCAGGGAGCTCCTACAATGAGCAGTTCTTC	CASSVSGSSYNEQFF
-	TRBV29-1	-	TRBJ2-1	TGCAGCGTTGGTAGTTTTTCCGATGAGCAGTTCTTC	CSVGSFSDEQFF
-	TRBV1	-	TRBJ2-7	TGCACCCCCCGGGAGACCTACGAGCAGTACTTC	CTPRETYEQYF
few	TRBV5-1	TRBD1	TRBJ1-2	TGCGCCAGCAGCGGCGGACAGGGTTCGGCCGGCTACACCTTC	CASSGGQGSAGYTF
-	TRBV5-6	TRBD1	TRBJ2-3	TGTGCCAGCAGCTTTTGGGGCAGGGGGCCAGGTACGCAGTATTTT	CASSFWGRGPGTQYF
few	TRBV11-3	TRBD2	TRBJ2-5	TGTGCCAGCAGCTCTCTTAGCGGGAGCTCAGCGACGGAGACCCAGTACTTC	CASSSLSGSSATETQYF
-	TRBV5-4	-	TRBJ2-1	TGTGCCAGCACCACCGGGACAAGCGGAACTTATGAGCAGTTCTTC	CASTTGTSGTYEQFF
few	TRBV7-2	TRBD2	TRBJ2-7	TGTGCCAGCAGCTCCGGCGCGGGAGGGCTGGTGCAGTACTTC	CASSSGAGGLVQYF
-	TRBV7-2	-	TRBJ2-7	TGTGCCAGCAGCTCCCTTCCCGTCTACGAGCAGTACTTC	CASSSLPVYEQYF
few	TRBV19	-	TRBJ2-3	TGTGCCAGTAGTATAGTCCCGGGGGGCGCAGATACGCAGTATTTT	CASSIVPGGADTQYF
few	TRBV2	-	TRBJ2-1	TGTGCCAGCAGGAGGACATTCCCTGAGCAGTTCTTC	CASRRTFPEQFF
few	TRBV11-2	-	TRBJ2-4	TGTGCCAGCAGCTTAGATGCGGGCAAAAACATTCAGTACTTC	CASSLDAGKNIQYF
few	TRBV5-4	-	TRBJ2-5	TGTGCCAGCAGCCCCGGGACTCTAGAGACCCAGTACTTC	CASSPGTLETQYF
-	TRBV5-1	TRBD1	TRBJ1-2	TGCGCCAGCAGCTTGGCCCCGGGACAGGGTTCTGGCTACACCTTC	CASSLAPGQGSGYTF
-	TRBV7-2	-	TRBJ2-1	TGTGCCAGCAGCTTTCACTTTTCCGCCGTGGGCAGGGTGAATGAGCAGTTCTTC	CASSFHFSAVGRVNEQFF
-	TRBV6-6	-	TRBJ2-3	TGTGCCAGCAGTTACTCCACTACGCAGTATTTT	CASSYSTTQYF
few	TRBV14	-	TRBJ2-2	TGTGCCAGCAGCCAACGTGGGGGCTTAGCCACCGGGGAGCTGTTTTTT	CASSQRGGLATGELFF
few	TRBV5-6	TRBD2	TRBJ2-7	TGTGCCAGCAGCTCATTAGCGGGAACCTACGAGCAGTACTTC	CASSSLAGTYEQYF
-	TRBV5-1	TRBD2	TRBJ2-3	TGCGCCAGCAGCTTGGGGCGGGAGTCAGATACGCAGTATTTT	CASSLGRESDTQYF